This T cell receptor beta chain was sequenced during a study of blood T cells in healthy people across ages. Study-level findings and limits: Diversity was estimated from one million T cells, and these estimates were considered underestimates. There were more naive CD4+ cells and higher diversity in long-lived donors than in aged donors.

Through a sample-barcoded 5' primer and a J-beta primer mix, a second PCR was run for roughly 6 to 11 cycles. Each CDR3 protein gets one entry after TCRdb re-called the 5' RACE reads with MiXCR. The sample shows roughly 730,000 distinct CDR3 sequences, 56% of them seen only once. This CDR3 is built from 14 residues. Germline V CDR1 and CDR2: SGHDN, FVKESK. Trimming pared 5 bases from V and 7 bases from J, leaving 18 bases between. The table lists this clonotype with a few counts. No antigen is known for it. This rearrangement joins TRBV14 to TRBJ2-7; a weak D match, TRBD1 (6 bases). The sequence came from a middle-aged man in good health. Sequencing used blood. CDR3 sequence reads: CASSLRDTSTEQYF. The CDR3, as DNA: TGTGCCAGCAGCTTACGGGACACCTCCACTGAGCAGTACTTC.